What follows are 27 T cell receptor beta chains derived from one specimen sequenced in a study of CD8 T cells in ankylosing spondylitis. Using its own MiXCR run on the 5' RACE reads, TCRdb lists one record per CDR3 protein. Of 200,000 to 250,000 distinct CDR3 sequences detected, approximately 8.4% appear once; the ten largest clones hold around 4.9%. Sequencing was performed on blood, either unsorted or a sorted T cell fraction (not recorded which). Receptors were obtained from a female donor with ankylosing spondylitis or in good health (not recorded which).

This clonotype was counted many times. The CDR3: CASSQPPGETQYF. In nucleotides, the CDR3 is TGTGCCAGCAGCCAACCCCCCGGTGAGACCCAGTACTTC. This chain links TRBV4-2 with TRBJ2-5; D unclear. In germline, CDR1 is LGHNA, CDR2 YNFKEQ. The CDR3 contains 13 residues. The germline V and J ends were trimmed by 2 bases and 5 bases, with 9 bases remaining between them.

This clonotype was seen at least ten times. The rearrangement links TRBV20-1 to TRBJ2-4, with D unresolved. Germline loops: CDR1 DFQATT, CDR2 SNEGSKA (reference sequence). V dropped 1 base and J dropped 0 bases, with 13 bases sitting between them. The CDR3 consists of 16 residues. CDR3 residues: CSARAEIATAKNIQYF. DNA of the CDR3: TGCAGTGCTAGAGCCGAGATCGCTACAGCCAAAAACATTCAGTACTTC.

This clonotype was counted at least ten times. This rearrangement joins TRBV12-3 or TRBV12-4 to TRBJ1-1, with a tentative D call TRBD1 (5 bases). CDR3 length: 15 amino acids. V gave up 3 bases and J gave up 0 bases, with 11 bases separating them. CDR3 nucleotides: TGTGCCAGCAGTTTGATAGCAGGGATGAACACTGAAGCTTTCTTT. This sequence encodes CASSLIAGMNTEAFF.

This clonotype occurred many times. CDR3 DNA sequence: TGTGCCAGCAGTTACTCCCAGGGGTCAAATGAGCAGTTCTTC. Protein: CASSYSQGSNEQFF. V and J are TRBV6-5 and TRBJ2-1, with D perhaps TRBD1 (6 bases). The germline V gene encodes CDR1 MNHEY and CDR2 SVGAGI. With 0 bases removed from V and 7 bases from J, the gap between germline ends came to 10 bases. This CDR3 spans 14 amino acids.

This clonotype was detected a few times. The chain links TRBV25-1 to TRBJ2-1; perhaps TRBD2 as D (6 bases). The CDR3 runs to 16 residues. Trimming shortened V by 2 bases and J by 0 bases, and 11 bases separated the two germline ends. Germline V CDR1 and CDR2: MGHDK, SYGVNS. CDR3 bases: TGTGCCAGCAGTGAACCCTCAGCGGGCTCCTACAATGAGCAGTTCTTC. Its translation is CASSEPSAGSYNEQFF.

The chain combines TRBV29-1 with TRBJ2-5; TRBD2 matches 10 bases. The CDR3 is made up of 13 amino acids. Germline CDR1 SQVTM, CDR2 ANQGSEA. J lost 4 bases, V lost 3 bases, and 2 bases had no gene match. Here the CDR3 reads CSVERTSGETQYF. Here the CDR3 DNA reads TGCAGCGTTGAGAGGACTAGCGGAGAGACCCAGTACTTC. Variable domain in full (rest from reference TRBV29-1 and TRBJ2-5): SAVISQKPSRDICQRGTSLTIQCQVDSQVTMMFWYRQQPGQSLTLIATANQGSEATYESGFVIDKFPISRPNLTFSTLTVSNMSPEDSSIYLCSVERTSGETQYFGPGTRLLVL.

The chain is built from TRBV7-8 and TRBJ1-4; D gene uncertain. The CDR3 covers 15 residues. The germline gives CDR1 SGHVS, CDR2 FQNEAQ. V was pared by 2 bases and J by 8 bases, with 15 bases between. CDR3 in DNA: TGTGCCAGCAGCTTACCCGGCCGGGGAGGAGAAAAACTGTTTTTT. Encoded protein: CASSLPGRGGEKLFF.

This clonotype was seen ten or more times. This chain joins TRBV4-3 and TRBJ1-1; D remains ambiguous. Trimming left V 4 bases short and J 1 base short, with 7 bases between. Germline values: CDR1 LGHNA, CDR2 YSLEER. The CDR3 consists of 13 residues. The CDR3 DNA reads TGCGCCAGCAGCCTCGGGGAGAACACTGAAGCTTTCTTT. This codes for CASSLGENTEAFF.

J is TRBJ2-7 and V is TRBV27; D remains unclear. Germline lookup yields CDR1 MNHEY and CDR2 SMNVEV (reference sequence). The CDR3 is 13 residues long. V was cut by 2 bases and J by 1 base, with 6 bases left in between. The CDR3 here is CASSLRISYEQYF. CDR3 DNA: TGTGCCAGCAGTTTAAGGATATCCTACGAGCAGTACTTC.

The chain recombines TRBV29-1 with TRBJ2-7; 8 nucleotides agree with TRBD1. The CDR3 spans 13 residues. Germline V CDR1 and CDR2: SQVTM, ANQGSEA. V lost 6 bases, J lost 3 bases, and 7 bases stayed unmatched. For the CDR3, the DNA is TGCAGCGTATCCGGACAGGGCAACTACGAGCAGTACTTC. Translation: CSVSGQGNYEQYF.

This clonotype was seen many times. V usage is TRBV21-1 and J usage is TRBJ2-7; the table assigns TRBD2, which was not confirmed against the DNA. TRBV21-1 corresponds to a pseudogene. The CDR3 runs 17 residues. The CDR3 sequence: CASSNNPTGGPCYEQYF. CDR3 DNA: TGTGCCAGCAGCAATAATCCTACGGGAGGGCCTTGCTACGAGCAGTACTTC.

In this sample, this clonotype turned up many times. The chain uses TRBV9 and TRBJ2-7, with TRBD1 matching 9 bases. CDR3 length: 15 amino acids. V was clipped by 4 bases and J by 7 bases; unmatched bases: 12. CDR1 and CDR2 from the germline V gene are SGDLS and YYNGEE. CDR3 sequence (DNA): TGTGCCAGCAGCCCGGCCGGGACAGGGAAAGAAGAGCAGTACTTC. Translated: CASSPAGTGKEEQYF.

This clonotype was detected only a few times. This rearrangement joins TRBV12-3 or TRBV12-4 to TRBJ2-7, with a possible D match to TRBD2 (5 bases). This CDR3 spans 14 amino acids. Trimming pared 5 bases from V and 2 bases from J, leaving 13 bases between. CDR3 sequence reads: CASSPPQRTYEQYF. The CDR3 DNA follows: TGTGCCAGCAGTCCCCCCCAGCGGACCTACGAGCAGTACTTC.

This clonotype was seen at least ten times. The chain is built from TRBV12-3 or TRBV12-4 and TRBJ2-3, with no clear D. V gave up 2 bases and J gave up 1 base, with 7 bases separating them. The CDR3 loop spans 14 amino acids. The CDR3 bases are TGTGCCAGCAGTTTATACGGACGCACAGATACGCAGTATTTT. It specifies CASSLYGRTDTQYF.

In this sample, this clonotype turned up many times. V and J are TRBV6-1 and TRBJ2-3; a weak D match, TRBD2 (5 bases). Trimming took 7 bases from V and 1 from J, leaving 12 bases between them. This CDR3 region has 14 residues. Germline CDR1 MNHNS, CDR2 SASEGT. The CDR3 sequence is CASKMKGGTDTQYF. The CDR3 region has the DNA TGTGCCAGCAAAATGAAGGGAGGCACAGATACGCAGTATTTT.

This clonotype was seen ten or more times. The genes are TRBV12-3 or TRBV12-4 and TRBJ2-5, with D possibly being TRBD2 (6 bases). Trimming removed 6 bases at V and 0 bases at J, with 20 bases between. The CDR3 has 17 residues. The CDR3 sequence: CASSTRDGTVYQETQYF. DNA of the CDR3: TGTGCCAGCAGCACCCGGGACGGGACTGTGTACCAAGAGACCCAGTACTTC.

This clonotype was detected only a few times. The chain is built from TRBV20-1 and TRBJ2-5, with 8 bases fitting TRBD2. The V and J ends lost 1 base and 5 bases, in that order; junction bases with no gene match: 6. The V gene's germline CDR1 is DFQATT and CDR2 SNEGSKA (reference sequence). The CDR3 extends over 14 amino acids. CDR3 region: CSARGGRGGETQYF. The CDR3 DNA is TGCAGTGCTAGAGGCGGTCGGGGGGGGGAGACCCAGTACTTC.

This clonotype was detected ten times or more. The CDR3 DNA follows: TGCAGTGCTAGGGGCGATCCCTACGAGCAGTACTTC. Residues: CSARGDPYEQYF. V gene TRBV20-1 combines with J gene TRBJ2-7; D call uncertain. Germline V lookup: CDR1 DFQATT, CDR2 SNEGSKA (reference sequence). The CDR3 is 12 amino acids. Trimming left V 3 bases short and J 2 bases short, with 8 bases between.

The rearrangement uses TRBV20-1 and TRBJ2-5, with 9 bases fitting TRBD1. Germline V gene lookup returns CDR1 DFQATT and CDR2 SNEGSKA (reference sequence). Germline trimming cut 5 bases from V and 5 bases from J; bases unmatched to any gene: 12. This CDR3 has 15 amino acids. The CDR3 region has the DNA TGCAGTGCTGCCTGGGGGGACAGGGTGTATGAGACCCAGTACTTC. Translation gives CSAAWGDRVYETQYF.

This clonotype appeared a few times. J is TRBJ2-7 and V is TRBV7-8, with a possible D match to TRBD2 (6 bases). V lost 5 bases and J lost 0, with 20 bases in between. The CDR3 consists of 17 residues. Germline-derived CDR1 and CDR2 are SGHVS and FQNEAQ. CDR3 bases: TGTGCCAGCAGCGGCCGAAGGGAGGCAACCTACTCCTACGAGCAGTACTTC. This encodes CASSGRREATYSYEQYF.

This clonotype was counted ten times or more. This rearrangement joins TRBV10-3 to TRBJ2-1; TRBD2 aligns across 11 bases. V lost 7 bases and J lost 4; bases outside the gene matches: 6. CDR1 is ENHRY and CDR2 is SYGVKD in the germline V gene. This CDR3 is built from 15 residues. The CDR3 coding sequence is TGTGCCATCAATACTAGCGGGAGACCTTACAATGAGCAGTTCTTC. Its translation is CAINTSGRPYNEQFF.

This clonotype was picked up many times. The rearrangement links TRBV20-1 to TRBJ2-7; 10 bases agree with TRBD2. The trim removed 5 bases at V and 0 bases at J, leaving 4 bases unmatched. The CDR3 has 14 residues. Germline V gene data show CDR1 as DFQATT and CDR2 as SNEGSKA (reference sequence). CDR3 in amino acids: CSAGLAATSYEQYF. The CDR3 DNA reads TGCAGTGCTGGACTAGCGGCGACCTCCTACGAGCAGTACTTC.

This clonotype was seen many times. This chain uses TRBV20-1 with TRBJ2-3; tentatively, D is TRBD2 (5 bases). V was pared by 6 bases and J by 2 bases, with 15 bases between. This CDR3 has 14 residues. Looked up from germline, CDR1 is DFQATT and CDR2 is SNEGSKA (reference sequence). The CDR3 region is CSAVKSGTTDTQYF. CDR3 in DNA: TGCAGTGCCGTCAAGAGCGGAACCACAGATACGCAGTATTTT.

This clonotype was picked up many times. In nucleotides, the CDR3 is TGTGCCAGTAGAGCCGGGACAGAAGATGGCTACACCTTC. Translation gives CASRAGTEDGYTF. The rearrangement links TRBV19 to TRBJ1-2, with 7 bases aligning to TRBD1. With 6 bases clipped from V and 6 bases from J, the junction kept 7 bases outside the gene matches. CDR3 length: 13 residues. Germline CDR1 LNHDA, CDR2 SQIVND (reference sequence).

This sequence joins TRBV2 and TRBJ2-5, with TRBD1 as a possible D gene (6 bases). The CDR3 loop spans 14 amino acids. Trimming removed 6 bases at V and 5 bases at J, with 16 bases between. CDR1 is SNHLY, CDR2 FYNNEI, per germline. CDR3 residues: CASSATGLGETQYF. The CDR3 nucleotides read TGTGCCAGCAGCGCCACAGGGTTGGGCGAGACCCAGTACTTC. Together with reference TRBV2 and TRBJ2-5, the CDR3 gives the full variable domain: EPEVTQTPSHQVTQMGQEVILRCVPISNHLYFYWYRQILGQKVEFLVSFYNNEISEKSEIFDDQFSVERPDGSNFTLKIRSTKLEDSAMYFCASSATGLGETQYFGPGTRLLVL.

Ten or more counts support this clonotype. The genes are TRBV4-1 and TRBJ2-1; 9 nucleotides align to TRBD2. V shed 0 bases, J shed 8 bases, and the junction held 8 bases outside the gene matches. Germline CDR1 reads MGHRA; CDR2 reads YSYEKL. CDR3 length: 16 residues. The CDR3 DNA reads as TGCGCCAGCAGCCAAGATCGTAGCGGGAGCGTCTATGAGCAGTTCTTC. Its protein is CASSQDRSGSVYEQFF.

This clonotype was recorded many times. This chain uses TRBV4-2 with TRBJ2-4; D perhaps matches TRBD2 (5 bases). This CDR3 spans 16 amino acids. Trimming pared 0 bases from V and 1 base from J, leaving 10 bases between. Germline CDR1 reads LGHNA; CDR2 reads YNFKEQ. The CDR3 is CASSQDLQRAKNIQYF. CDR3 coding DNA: TGTGCCAGCAGCCAAGACCTTCAGCGGGCCAAAAACATTCAGTACTTC.